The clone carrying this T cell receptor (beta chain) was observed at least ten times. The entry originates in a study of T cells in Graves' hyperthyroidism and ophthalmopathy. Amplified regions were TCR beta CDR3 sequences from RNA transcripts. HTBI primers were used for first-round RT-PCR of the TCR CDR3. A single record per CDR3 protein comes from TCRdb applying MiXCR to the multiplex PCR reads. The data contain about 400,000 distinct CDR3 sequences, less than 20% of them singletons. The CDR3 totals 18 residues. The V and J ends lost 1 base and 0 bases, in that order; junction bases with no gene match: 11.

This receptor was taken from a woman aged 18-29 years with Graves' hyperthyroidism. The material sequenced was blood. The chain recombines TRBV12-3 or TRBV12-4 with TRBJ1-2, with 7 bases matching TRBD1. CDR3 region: CASSLGTIRGLANYGYTF. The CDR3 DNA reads TGTGCCAGCAGTTTAGGGACCATTAGGGGGCTTGCTAACTATGGCTACACCTTC.